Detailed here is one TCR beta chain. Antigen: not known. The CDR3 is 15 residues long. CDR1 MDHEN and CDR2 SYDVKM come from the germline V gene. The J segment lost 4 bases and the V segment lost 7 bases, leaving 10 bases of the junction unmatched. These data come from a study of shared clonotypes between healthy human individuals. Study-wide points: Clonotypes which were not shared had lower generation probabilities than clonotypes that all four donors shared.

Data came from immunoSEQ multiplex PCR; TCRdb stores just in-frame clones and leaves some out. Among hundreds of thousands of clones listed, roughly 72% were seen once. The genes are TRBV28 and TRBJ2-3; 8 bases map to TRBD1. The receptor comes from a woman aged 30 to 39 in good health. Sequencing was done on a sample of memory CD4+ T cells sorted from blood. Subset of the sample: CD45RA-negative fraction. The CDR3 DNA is TGTGCCAGCACCACCTCGGACAGGGCAGCAGATACGCAGTATTTT. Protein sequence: CASTTSDRAADTQYF.